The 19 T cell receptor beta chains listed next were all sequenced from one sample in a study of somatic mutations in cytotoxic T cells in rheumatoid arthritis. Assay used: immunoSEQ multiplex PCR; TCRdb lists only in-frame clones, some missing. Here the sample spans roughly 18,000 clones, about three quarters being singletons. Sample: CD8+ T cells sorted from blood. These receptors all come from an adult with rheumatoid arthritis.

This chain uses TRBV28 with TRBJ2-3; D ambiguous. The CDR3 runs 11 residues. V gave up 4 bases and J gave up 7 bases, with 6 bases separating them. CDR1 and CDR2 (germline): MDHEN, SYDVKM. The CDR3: CASSSGNTQYF. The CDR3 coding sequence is TGTGCCAGCAGTTCTGGCAATACGCAGTATTTT.

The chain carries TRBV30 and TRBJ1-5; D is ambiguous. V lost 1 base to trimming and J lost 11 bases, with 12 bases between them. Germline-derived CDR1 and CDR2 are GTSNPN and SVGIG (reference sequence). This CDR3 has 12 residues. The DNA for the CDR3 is TGTGCCTGGAGTGCGACGGTATCAGCCCAGCATTTT. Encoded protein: CAWSATVSAQHF.

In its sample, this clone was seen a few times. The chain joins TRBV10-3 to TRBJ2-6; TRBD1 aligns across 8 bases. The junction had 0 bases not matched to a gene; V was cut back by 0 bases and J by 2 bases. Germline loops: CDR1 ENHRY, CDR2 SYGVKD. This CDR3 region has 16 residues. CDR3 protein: CAISESDRAGANVLTF. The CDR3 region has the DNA TGTGCCATCAGTGAGTCGGACAGGGCTGGGGCCAACGTCCTGACTTTC.

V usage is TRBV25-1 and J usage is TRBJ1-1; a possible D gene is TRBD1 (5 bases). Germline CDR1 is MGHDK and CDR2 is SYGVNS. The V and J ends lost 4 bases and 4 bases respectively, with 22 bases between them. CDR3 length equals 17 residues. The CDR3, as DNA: TGTGCCAGCAGTGCGGGAATCGGAGGGGTCGCAGCCACTGAAGCTTTCTTT. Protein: CASSAGIGGVAATEAFF.

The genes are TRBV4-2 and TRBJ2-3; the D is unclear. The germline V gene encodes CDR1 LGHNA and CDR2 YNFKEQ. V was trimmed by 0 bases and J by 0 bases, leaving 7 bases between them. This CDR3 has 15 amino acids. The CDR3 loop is CASSQDYGSTDTQYF. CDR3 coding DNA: TGTGCCAGCAGCCAAGATTACGGGAGCACAGATACGCAGTATTTT.

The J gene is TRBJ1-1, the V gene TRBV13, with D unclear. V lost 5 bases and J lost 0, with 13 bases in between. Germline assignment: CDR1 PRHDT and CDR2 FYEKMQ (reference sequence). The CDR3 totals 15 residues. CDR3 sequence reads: CASSLGLGLNTEAFF. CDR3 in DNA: TGTGCCAGCAGCCTTGGATTGGGGTTGAACACTGAAGCTTTCTTT.

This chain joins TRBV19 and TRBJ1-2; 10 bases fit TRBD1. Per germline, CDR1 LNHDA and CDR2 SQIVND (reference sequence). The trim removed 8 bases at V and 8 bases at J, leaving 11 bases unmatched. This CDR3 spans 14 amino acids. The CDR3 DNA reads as TGTGCCAGTCTCCTCGGACAGGGGGTCGGGGGCTACACCTTC. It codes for CASLLGQGVGGYTF. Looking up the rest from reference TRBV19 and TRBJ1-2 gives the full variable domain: DGGITQSPKYLFRKEGQNVTLSCEQNLNHDAMYWYRQDPGQGLRLIYYSQIVNDFQKGDIAEGYSVSREKKESFPLTVTSAQKNPTAFYLCASLLGQGVGGYTFGSGTRLTVV.

The DNA of the CDR3 is TGTGCCAGCGACTCTGCGGAGAGCAATCAGCCCCAGCATTTT. Its translation is CASDSAESNQPQHF. This rearrangement joins TRBV18 to TRBJ1-5, with no clear D. The germline CDR1 and CDR2 sequences are KGHSH and LQKENI. The CDR3 sequence is 14 residues long. V dropped 8 bases and J dropped 1 base, with 12 bases sitting between them.

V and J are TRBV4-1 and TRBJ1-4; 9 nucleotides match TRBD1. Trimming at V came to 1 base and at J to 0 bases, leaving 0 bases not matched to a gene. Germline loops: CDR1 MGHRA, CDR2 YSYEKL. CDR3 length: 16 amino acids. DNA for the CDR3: TGCGCCAGCAGCCAAGGGGACAGGGCAACTAATGAAAAACTGTTTTTT. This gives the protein CASSQGDRATNEKLFF.

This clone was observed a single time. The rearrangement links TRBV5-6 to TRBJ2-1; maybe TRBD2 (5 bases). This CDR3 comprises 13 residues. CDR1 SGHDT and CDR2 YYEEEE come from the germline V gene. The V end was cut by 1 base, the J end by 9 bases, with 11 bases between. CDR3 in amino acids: CASSLLGSGEQFF. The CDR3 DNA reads TGTGCCAGCAGCTTGCTAGGGAGTGGTGAGCAGTTCTTC.

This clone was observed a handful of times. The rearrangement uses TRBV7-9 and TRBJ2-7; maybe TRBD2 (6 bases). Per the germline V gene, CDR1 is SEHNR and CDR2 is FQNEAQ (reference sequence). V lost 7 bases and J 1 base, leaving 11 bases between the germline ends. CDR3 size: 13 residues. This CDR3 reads CASTPGESYEQYF. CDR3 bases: TGTGCCAGCACCCCGGGGGAGTCCTACGAGCAGTACTTC. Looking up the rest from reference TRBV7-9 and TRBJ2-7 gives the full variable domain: DTGVSQNPRHKITKRGQNVTFRCDPISEHNRLYWYRQTLGQGPEFLTYFQNEAQLEKSRLLSDRFSAERPKGSFSTLEIQRTEQGDSAMYLCASTPGESYEQYFGPGTRLTVT.

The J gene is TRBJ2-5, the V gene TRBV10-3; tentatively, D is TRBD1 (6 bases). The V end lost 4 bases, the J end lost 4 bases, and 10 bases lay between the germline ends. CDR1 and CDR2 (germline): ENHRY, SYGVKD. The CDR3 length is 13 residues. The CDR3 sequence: CAISGGQSETQYF. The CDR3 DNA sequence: TGTGCCATCAGTGGTGGACAGTCAGAGACCCAGTACTTC.

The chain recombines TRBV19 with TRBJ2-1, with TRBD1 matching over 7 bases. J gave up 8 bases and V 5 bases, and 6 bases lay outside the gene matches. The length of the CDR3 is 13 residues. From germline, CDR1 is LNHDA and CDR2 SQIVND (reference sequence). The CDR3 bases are TGTGCCAGTAGTGGACAGGTTTTCGATGAGCAGTTCTTC. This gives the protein CASSGQVFDEQFF.

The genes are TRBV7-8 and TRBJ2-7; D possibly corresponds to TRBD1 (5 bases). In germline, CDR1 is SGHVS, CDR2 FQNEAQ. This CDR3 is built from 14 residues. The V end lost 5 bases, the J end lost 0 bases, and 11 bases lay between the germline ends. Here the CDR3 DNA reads TGTGCCAGCAGCCAACCAGGGTTCTCCTACGAGCAGTACTTC. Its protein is CASSQPGFSYEQYF.

CDR3 sequence (DNA): TGTGCCAGCCACCGGGACAGTTACGAGCAGTACTTC. It specifies CASHRDSYEQYF. V is TRBV28 and J is TRBJ2-7; 7 bases align to TRBD1. Trimming removed 8 bases from V and 4 bases from J; junction bases left unmatched: 5. This CDR3 spans 12 amino acids. The germline V gene encodes CDR1 MDHEN and CDR2 SYDVKM.

The DNA for the CDR3 is TGTGCCAGCAGTCTCGACGGGAGTTCCACCGGGGAGCTGTTTTTT. It yields the protein CASSLDGSSTGELFF. The rearrangement joins TRBV27 to TRBJ2-2, with a weak D call TRBD2 (6 bases). The CDR3 runs to 15 residues. Germline values: CDR1 MNHEY, CDR2 SMNVEV (reference sequence). V was trimmed by 5 bases and J by 4 bases, leaving 14 bases between them.

The CDR3 nucleotides read TGTGCCATCAGTGAGTACTCTCCCGGACTAGCGGGAAAAGAGACCCAGTACTTC. Amino acids: CAISEYSPGLAGKETQYF. This chain uses TRBV10-3 with TRBJ2-5, with 12 bases matching TRBD2. The germline V gene encodes CDR1 ENHRY and CDR2 SYGVKD. V lost 1 base and J lost 3; bases outside the gene matches: 9. The CDR3 has 18 amino acids.

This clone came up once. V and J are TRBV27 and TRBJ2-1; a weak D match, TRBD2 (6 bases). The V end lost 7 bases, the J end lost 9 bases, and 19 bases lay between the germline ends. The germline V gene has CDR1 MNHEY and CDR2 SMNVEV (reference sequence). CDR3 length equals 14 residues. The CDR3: CASKTETRVAEQFF. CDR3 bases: TGTGCCAGCAAGACCGAGACTAGGGTTGCTGAGCAGTTCTTC.

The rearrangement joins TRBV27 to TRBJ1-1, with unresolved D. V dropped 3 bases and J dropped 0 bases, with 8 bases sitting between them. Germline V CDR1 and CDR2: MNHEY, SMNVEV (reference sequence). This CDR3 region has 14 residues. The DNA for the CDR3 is TGTGCCAGCAGTTTGAACGGAATGAACACTGAAGCTTTCTTT. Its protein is CASSLNGMNTEAFF.